This TCR beta chain was recovered during a study of cytomegalovirus exposure and HLA in healthy donors. Study summary: According to later analysis, the same platform produced the 120 or so validation and several hundred first-cohort repertoires. Overall study results and limits: Cytomegalovirus-associated TCR beta chains were listed, numbering 150 to 200. Reports indicated that the classifier achieved high specificity and sensitivity in diagnosing cytomegalovirus status.

The method was immunoSEQ multiplex PCR; TCRdb's version includes in-frame clones alone and lacks a portion of them. The data contain roughly 130,000 clones, just under 90% of them singletons. Separation from the roughly 600-subject first cohort characterized the roughly 120-subject validation cohort, to which the donors belonged. As concerns this clone: Its antigen is undetermined.

The CDR3 runs to 21 residues. Germline V CDR1 and CDR2: MDHEN, SYDVKM. Deletions cut 5 bases from V and 6 bases from J, with 34 bases between. Material for sequencing was PBMCs. The J gene is TRBJ2-2, the V gene TRBV28; TRBD1 is a possible D gene (5 bases). This clonotype was obtained from a woman aged 25 to 45 in good health and CMV-seropositive. Here the CDR3 DNA reads TGTGCCAGCAGTGTCCCAGGATACGCAAGACCCGACAGCTTGGTCGCCGGGGAGCTGTTTTTT. It translates to CASSVPGYARPDSLVAGELFF.